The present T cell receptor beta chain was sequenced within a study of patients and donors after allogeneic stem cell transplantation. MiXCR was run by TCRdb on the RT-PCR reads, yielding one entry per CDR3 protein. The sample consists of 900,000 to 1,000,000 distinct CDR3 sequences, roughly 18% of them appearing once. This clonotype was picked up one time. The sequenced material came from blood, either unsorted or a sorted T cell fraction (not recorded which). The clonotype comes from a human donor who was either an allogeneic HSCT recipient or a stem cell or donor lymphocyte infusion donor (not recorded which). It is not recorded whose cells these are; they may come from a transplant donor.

The chain's CDR3 is CASSEGGRRGNQPQHF. The CDR3 DNA reads as TGTGCCAGCAGTGAAGGTGGGCGGAGGGGCAATCAGCCCCAGCATTTT. The chain recombines TRBV2 with TRBJ1-5, with D unclear. The CDR3 is 16 residues long. Looked up from germline, CDR1 is SNHLY and CDR2 is FYNNEI. V was shortened by 1 base and J by 2 bases, with 12 bases between the two germline ends. The whole variable domain, remainder taken from reference TRBV2 and TRBJ1-5, is EPEVTQTPSHQVTQMGQEVILRCVPISNHLYFYWYRQILGQKVEFLVSFYNNEISEKSEIFDDQFSVERPDGSNFTLKIRSTKLEDSAMYFCASSEGGRRGNQPQHFGDGTRLSIL.